A single sample gave rise to the 6 T cell receptor beta chains below, sequenced in a study of control samples from healthy donors and cancer patients. Here immunoSEQ multiplex PCR was the method, and the copy in TCRdb shows in-frame clones only, minus some. The sample lists about 140,000 clones, more than 90% occurring once. Source material: blood. These receptors came from a man aged 25 to 40 in good health.

This chain connects TRBV7-3 to TRBJ1-2; D gene ambiguous. Germline V gives CDR1 SGHTA, CDR2 FQGTGA. Trimming shortened V by 4 bases and J by 5 bases, and 11 bases separated the two germline ends. CDR3 length equals 13 residues. The CDR3 DNA sequence: TGTGCCAGCAGCTACCGCAAAGTTTATGGCTACACCTTC. Translation: CASSYRKVYGYTF.

This chain connects TRBV12-3 or TRBV12-4 to TRBJ2-7, with D tentatively TRBD1 (6 bases). Trimming left V 5 bases short and J 9 bases short, with 14 bases between. The CDR3 contains 12 residues. The CDR3 coding sequence is TGTGCCAGCAGTAATCAGGGGTGGGGGCAGTACTTC. This codes for CASSNQGWGQYF.

J is TRBJ1-1 and V is TRBV7-2, with D hard to call. Trimming took 0 bases from V and 1 from J, leaving 12 bases between them. The germline V gene encodes CDR1 SGHTA and CDR2 FQGNSA. The CDR3 spans 16 residues. CDR3 in amino acids: CASSLARSSKNTEAFF. Written as DNA, the CDR3 is TGTGCCAGCAGCTTAGCTCGGTCGTCCAAGAACACTGAAGCTTTCTTT.

V is TRBV7-9 and J is TRBJ2-3, with D possibly matching TRBD1 (6 bases). V lost 5 bases, J lost 13 bases, and 16 bases lay in between. The CDR3 consists of 12 residues. CDR1 is SEHNR, CDR2 FQNEAQ, per germline (reference sequence). CDR3 region: CASSSSGAEKYF. In DNA form, the CDR3 reads TGTGCCAGCAGCAGTTCAGGGGCTGAAAAGTATTTT.

V and J are TRBV7-9 and TRBJ1-4; 8 bases map to TRBD1. The CDR3 totals 15 residues. V lost 5 bases to trimming and J lost 5 bases; unmatched junction nucleotides: 7. Germline V lookup: CDR1 SEHNR, CDR2 FQNEAQ (reference sequence). CDR3: CASSLGTGRNEKLFF. In DNA, the CDR3 is TGTGCCAGCAGCCTGGGGACAGGCAGGAATGAAAAACTGTTTTTT.

CDR3: CASSQDYYEQFF. The CDR3 DNA sequence: TGTGCCAGCAGCCAAGATTATTATGAGCAGTTCTTC. The chain carries TRBV14 and TRBJ2-1; D ambiguous. This CDR3 spans 12 amino acids. Germline CDR1 SGHDN, CDR2 FVKESK. V gave up 0 bases and J gave up 8 bases, with 5 bases separating them.